The next 17 T cell receptor beta chains were all read from a single sample in a study of T cell responses to AZD1222 COVID-19 vaccine. The protocol was immunoSEQ multiplex PCR, while the TCRdb copy is restricted to in-frame clones and leaves out a portion. This table holds roughly 100,000 clones, more than 70% found once. Sequenced material: peripheral blood, taken on day 0 of AZD1222 vaccination. The receptors were sampled from an adult in good health.

J is TRBJ1-3 and V is TRBV28; 7 positions agree with TRBD1. This CDR3 contains 16 residues. Looked up from germline, CDR1 is MDHEN and CDR2 is SYDVKM. With V trimmed by 6 bases and J by 3 bases, 11 bases remained unmatched. CDR3 in amino acids: CASSPDRVPGGNTIYF. The CDR3 DNA is TGTGCCAGCAGCCCTGACAGGGTGCCAGGTGGAAACACCATATATTTT.

The chain combines TRBV10-3 with TRBJ1-5; D call uncertain. Trimming took off 2 bases at V and 7 bases at J, with 12 bases between the two ends. The CDR3 runs 14 residues. Per germline, CDR1 ENHRY and CDR2 SYGVKD. The CDR3 region is CAISEGSLVQPQHF. CDR3 DNA sequence: TGTGCCATCAGTGAGGGGTCCTTGGTCCAGCCCCAGCATTTT.

This clone was recorded only once. The chain uses TRBV2 and TRBJ2-7; D remains ambiguous. The V end was cut by 8 bases, the J end by 5 bases, with 16 bases between. CDR3 length equals 13 residues. Per germline, CDR1 SNHLY and CDR2 FYNNEI. CDR3 nucleotide sequence: TGTGCCAGCCTATCGTATCCTAGGAACGAGCAGTACTTC. Encoded protein: CASLSYPRNEQYF.

The rearrangement links TRBV7-8 to TRBJ1-1; the match to TRBD1 covers 9 bases. The germline V gene has CDR1 SGHVS and CDR2 FQNEAQ. V shed 5 bases, J shed 1 base, and the junction held 2 bases outside the gene matches. CDR3 size: 14 residues. The CDR3 DNA is TGTGCCAGCAGCAAACAGGGGGCGAACACTGAAGCTTTCTTT. Translation gives CASSKQGANTEAFF.

V gene TRBV28 combines with J gene TRBJ1-2; no reliable D call. The CDR3 sequence is 13 residues long. V was clipped by 3 bases and J by 7 bases, with 12 bases between them. The germline V gene encodes CDR1 MDHEN and CDR2 SYDVKM. DNA of the CDR3: TGTGCCAGCAGTTTCGGGGTGGGTGGTGGCTACACCTTC. Amino acids: CASSFGVGGGYTF.

The chain combines TRBV27 with TRBJ1-5, with a tentative D call TRBD1 (6 bases). Trimming pared 3 bases from V and 1 base from J, leaving 13 bases between. There are 16 residues in the CDR3. Per germline, CDR1 MNHEY and CDR2 SMNVEV (reference sequence). CDR3 DNA: TGTGCCAGCAGTTTCGAACAGGGCTCAAGCAATCAGCCCCAGCATTTT. Translation gives CASSFEQGSSNQPQHF.

The J gene is TRBJ2-3, the V gene TRBV4-3; 8 bases line up with TRBD2. This CDR3 has 16 amino acids. Germline CDR1 LGHNA, CDR2 YSLEER. Germline trimming cut 1 base from V and 2 bases from J; bases unmatched to any gene: 5. In DNA, the CDR3 is TGCGCCAGCAGCCAAGGGATAGCGGGGTCCACAGATACGCAGTATTTT. Its translation is CASSQGIAGSTDTQYF.

V usage is TRBV27 and J usage is TRBJ1-4, with 9 bases identical to TRBD1. The germline gives CDR1 MNHEY, CDR2 SMNVEV (reference sequence). The CDR3 extends over 15 amino acids. The V and J ends lost 7 bases and 7 bases, in that order; junction bases with no gene match: 10. The CDR3: CASKRGGQGGEKLFF. The CDR3 nucleotides are TGTGCCAGCAAACGGGGGGGACAGGGCGGTGAAAAACTGTTTTTT. The full variable domain, completed using reference TRBV27 and TRBJ1-4, is EAQVTQNPRYLITVTGKKLTVTCSQNMNHEYMSWYRQDPGLGLRQIYYSMNVEVTDKGDVPEGYKVSRKEKRNFPLILESPSPNQTSLYFCASKRGGQGGEKLFFGSGTQLSVL.

This clone was counted a few times. The chain employs TRBV5-5 and TRBJ1-2; D might be TRBD1 (6 bases). Germline values: CDR1 SGHKS, CDR2 YYEKEE (reference sequence). CDR3 length equals 14 residues. V was clipped by 4 bases and J by 2 bases, with 12 bases between them. In DNA form, the CDR3 reads TGTGCCAGCAGCCCCAGTCAGGGGAACTATGGCTACACCTTC. Translation gives CASSPSQGNYGYTF.

This clone has just one count. This chain connects TRBV27 to TRBJ1-1; D unclear. The germline V gene has CDR1 MNHEY and CDR2 SMNVEV (reference sequence). The CDR3 totals 14 residues. Between the trimmed V and J ends, which lost 1 base and 0 bases, there was a span of 6 bases. The CDR3 DNA is TGTGCCAGCAGTTTATTCTCGGTGAACACTGAAGCTTTCTTT. It specifies CASSLFSVNTEAFF.

This clone has a single count. The V and J genes are TRBV29-1 and TRBJ2-7; TRBD1 matches 11 bases. Germline V gene sequence: CDR1 SQVTM, CDR2 ANQGSEA. The CDR3 covers 12 residues. The CDR3 loop reads CSAGTGGYEQYF. CDR3 in DNA: TGCAGTGCCGGGACAGGGGGCTACGAGCAGTACTTC.

The rearrangement links TRBV30 to TRBJ1-2; 10 positions match TRBD1. The CDR3 covers 13 residues. Germline trimming cut 8 bases from V and 8 bases from J; bases unmatched to any gene: 11. Looked up from germline, CDR1 is GTSNPN and CDR2 is SVGIG (reference sequence). CDR3 loop: CATNAGTGVGYTF. CDR3 nucleotide sequence: TGTGCCACCAACGCCGGGACAGGGGTAGGCTACACCTTC. The complete variable domain, with remaining parts taken from reference TRBV30 and TRBJ1-2, reads SQTIHQWPATLVQPVGSPLSLECTVEGTSNPNLYWYRQAAGRGLQLLFYSVGIGQISSEVPQNLSASRPQDRQFILSSKKLLLSDSGFYLCATNAGTGVGYTFGSGTRLTVV.

CDR3 in amino acids: CAWSVRGTGGEQFF. The CDR3, as DNA: TGTGCCTGGAGTGTAAGGGGTACGGGAGGGGAGCAGTTCTTC. The chain is built from TRBV30 and TRBJ2-1; 8 bases are shared with TRBD2. The CDR3 runs to 14 residues. The germline V gene encodes CDR1 GTSNPN and CDR2 SVGIG (reference sequence). J lost 10 bases, V lost 0 bases, and 8 bases had no gene match. The variable domain in full, with the rest retrieved from reference TRBV30 and TRBJ2-1, is SQTIHQWPATLVQPVGSPLSLECTVEGTSNPNLYWYRQAAGRGLQLLFYSVGIGQISSEVPQNLSASRPQDRQFILSSKKLLLSDSGFYLCAWSVRGTGGEQFFGPGTRLTVL.

The genes are TRBV19 and TRBJ1-1, with D perhaps matching TRBD1 (6 bases). The CDR3 length is 14 residues. V was shortened by 8 bases and J by 1 base, with 14 bases between the two germline ends. CDR1 and CDR2 from the germline V gene are LNHDA and SQIVND (reference sequence). The DNA of the CDR3 is TGTGCCAGTCTTCCGGGACACTCGAACACTGAAGCTTTCTTT. Translated, it gives CASLPGHSNTEAFF.

This clone was detected a few times. J is TRBJ2-5 and V is TRBV11-2; TRBD1 aligns across 8 bases. This CDR3 region has 15 residues. The germline CDR1 and CDR2 sequences are SGHAT and FQNNGV. V trimming: 3 bases; J trimming: 5 bases; junction bases outside the gene matches: 8. The CDR3 DNA follows: TGTGCCAGCAGCTTTAGCTCAGGGGGCAGGGAGACCCAGTACTTC. This translates into CASSFSSGGRETQYF.

The J gene is TRBJ2-1, the V gene TRBV27, with D unresolved. This CDR3 is 13 amino acids long. Germline V CDR1 and CDR2: MNHEY, SMNVEV (reference sequence). The ends were cut back, 8 bases at V and 10 bases at J, with 18 bases in the middle. The CDR3 bases are TGTGCCAGCGCATCCGAGACCACCTTGGAGCAGTTCTTC. Amino acid sequence: CASASETTLEQFF.

The CDR3 sequence is CASTPSFGGRDGELFF. CDR3 sequence (DNA): TGTGCCAGCACCCCCTCCTTCGGTGGGAGAGACGGGGAGCTGTTTTTT. The chain has TRBV3-1 (or the pseudogene TRBV3-2) and TRBJ2-2; tentatively, D is TRBD2 (5 bases). The CDR3 totals 16 residues. Germline CDR1 reads LGHDT; CDR2 reads YNNKEL (reference sequence). V lost 7 bases and J 7 bases, leaving 22 bases between the germline ends.